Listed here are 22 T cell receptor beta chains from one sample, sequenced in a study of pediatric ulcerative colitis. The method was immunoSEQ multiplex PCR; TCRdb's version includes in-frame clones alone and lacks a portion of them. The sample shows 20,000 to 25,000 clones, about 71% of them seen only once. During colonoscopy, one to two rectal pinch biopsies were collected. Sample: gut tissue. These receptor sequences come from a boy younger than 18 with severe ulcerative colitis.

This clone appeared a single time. For the CDR3, the DNA is TGTGCCAGCAGTTACTCCTGGGGCACTGAAGCTTTCTTT. It yields the protein CASSYSWGTEAFF. This rearrangement joins TRBV6-5 to TRBJ1-1; D remains unclear. The CDR3 consists of 13 residues. Per the germline V gene, CDR1 is MNHEY and CDR2 is SVGAGI. V lost 0 bases and J lost 4, with 6 bases in between.

The CDR3 sequence is CASSLAGTEYNEQFF. CDR3 coding DNA: TGCGCCAGCAGCTTGGCCGGAACAGAATACAATGAGCAGTTCTTC. The chain uses TRBV5-1 and TRBJ2-1; no reliable D call. The germline gives CDR1 SGHRS, CDR2 YFSETQ. There are 15 residues in the CDR3. V gave up 0 bases and J gave up 4 bases, with 11 bases separating them.

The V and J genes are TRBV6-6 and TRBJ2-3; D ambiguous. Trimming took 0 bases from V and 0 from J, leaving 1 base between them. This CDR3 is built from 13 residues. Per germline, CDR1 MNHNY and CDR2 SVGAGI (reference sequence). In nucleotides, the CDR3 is TGTGCCAGCAGTTACTCTAGCACAGATACGCAGTATTTT. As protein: CASSYSSTDTQYF.

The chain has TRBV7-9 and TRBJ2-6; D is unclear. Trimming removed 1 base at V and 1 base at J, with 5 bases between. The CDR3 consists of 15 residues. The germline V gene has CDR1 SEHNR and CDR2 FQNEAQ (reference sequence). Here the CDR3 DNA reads TGTGCCAGCAGCTTAGATTCGTCTGGGGCCAACGTCCTGACTTTC. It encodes CASSLDSSGANVLTF.

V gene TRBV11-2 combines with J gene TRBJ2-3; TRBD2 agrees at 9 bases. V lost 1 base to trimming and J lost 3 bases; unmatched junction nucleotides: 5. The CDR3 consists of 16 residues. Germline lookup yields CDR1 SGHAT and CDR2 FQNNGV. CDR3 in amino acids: CASSLVAGGRTDTQYF. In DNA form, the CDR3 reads TGTGCCAGCAGCTTAGTGGCGGGGGGGCGAACAGATACGCAGTATTTT.

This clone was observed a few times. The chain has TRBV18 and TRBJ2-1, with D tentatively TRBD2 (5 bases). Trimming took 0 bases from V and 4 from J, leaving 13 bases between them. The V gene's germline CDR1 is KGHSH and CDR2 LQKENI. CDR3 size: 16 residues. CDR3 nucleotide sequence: TGTGCCAGCTCACCACCCCGGGGAGACCCTTACAATGAGCAGTTCTTC. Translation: CASSPPRGDPYNEQFF.

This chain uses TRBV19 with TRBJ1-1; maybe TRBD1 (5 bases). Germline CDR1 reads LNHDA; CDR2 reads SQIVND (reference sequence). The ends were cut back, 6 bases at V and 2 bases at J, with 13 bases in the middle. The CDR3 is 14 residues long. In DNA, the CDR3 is TGTGCCAGTAGCCCGGACATGCTCAACACTGAAGCTTTCTTT. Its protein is CASSPDMLNTEAFF.

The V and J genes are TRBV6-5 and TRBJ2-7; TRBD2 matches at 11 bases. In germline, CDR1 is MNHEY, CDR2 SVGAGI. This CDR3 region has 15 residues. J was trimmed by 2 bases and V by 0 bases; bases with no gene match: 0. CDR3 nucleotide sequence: TGTGCCAGCAGTTACTCTAGCGGGGGGGCCTACGAGCAGTACTTC. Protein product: CASSYSSGGAYEQYF.

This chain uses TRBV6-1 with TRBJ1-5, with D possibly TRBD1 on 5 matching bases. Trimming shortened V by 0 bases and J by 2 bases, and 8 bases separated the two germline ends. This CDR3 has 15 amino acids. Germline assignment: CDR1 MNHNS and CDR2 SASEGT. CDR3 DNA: TGTGCCAGCAGTGAAGCTGCAGGGCGCAATCAGCCCCAGCATTTT. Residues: CASSEAAGRNQPQHF.

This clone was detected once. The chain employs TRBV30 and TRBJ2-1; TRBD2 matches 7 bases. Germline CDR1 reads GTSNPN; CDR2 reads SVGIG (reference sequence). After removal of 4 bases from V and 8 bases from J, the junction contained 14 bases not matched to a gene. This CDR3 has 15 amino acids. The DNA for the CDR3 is TGTGCCTGGACTTCGTGGCGGGGGTACATGGATGAGCAGTTCTTC. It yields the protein CAWTSWRGYMDEQFF.

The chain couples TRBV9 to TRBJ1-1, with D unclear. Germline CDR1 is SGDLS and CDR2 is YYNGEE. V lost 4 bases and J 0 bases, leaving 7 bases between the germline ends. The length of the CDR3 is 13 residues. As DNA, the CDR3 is TGTGCCAGCAGCACCGACTTGAACACTGAAGCTTTCTTT. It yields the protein CASSTDLNTEAFF.

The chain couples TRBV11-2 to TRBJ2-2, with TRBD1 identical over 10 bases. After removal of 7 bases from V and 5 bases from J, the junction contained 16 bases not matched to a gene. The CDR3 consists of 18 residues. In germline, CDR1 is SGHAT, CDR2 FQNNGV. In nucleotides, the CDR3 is TGTGCCAGCACGCCGCCCGCCGCCGGACAGGGGGGTACCGGGGAGCTGTTTTTT. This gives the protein CASTPPAAGQGGTGELFF.

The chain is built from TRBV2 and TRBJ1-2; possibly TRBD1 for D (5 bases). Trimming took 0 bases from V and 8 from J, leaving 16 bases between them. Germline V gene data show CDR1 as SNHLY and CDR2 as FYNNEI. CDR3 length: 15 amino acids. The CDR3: CASSEAPREGRGYTF. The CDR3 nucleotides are TGTGCCAGCAGTGAAGCGCCCCGGGAGGGGCGAGGCTACACCTTC.

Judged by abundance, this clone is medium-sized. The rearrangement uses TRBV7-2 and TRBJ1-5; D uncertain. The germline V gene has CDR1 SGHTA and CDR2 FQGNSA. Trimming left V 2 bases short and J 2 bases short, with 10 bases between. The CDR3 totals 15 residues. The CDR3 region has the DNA TGTGCCAGCAGCTTATCGCGGGGTGGCAATCAGCCCCAGCATTTT. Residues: CASSLSRGGNQPQHF.

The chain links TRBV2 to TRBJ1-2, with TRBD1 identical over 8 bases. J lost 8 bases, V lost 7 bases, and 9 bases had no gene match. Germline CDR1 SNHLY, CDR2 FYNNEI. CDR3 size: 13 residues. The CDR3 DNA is TGTGCCAGCATGAGTCAGGGGGCAGGAGGCTACACCTTC. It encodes CASMSQGAGGYTF.

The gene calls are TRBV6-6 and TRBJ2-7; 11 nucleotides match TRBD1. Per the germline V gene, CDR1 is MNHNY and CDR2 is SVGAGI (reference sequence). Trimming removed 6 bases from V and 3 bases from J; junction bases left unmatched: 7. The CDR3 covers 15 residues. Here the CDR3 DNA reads TGTGCCAGCAGACCTGGACAGGGGGCGATCTACGAGCAGTACTTC. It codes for CASRPGQGAIYEQYF.

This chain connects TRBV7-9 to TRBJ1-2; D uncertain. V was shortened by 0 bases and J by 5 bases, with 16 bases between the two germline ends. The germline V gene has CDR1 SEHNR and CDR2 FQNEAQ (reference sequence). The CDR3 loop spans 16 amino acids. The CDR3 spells CASSLAVITGRYGYTF. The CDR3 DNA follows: TGTGCCAGCAGCTTAGCTGTAATTACGGGGAGATATGGCTACACCTTC.

Here the CDR3 reads CASSQQAGTGETQYF. CDR3 coding DNA: TGCGCCAGCAGCCAGCAAGCGGGGACAGGAGAGACCCAGTACTTC. The chain employs TRBV5-1 and TRBJ2-5, with D possibly being TRBD1 (8 bases). The CDR3 extends over 15 amino acids. The germline V gene has CDR1 SGHRS and CDR2 YFSETQ. Trimming stripped 4 bases from V and 4 bases from J, with 17 bases between.

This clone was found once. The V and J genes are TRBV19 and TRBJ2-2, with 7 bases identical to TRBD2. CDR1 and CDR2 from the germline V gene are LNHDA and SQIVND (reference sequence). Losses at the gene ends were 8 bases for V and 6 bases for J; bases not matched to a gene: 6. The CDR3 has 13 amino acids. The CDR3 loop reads CASPGLFPGELFF. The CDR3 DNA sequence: TGTGCCAGTCCGGGACTATTCCCCGGGGAGCTGTTTTTT.

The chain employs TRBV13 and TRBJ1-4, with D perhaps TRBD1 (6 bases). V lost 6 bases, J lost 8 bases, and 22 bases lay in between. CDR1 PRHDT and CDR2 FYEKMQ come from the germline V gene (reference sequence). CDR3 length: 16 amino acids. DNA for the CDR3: TGTGCCAGCAGTCGGGGTGGGGGCCCCCGAGGAGAAAAACTGTTTTTT. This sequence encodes CASSRGGGPRGEKLFF.

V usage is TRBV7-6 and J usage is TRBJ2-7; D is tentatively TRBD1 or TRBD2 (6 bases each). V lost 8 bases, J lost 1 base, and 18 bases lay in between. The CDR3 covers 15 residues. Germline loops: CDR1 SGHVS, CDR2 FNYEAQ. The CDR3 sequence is CASSRGQGGSYEQYF. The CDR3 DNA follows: TGTGCCAGCTCTCGGGGGCAGGGCGGATCCTACGAGCAGTACTTC.

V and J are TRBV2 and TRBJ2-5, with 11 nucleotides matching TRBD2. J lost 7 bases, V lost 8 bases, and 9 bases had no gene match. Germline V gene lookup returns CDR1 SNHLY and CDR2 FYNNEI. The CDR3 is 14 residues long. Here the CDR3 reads CASGRASGGLTQYF. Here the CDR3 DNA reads TGTGCCAGCGGCCGAGCTAGCGGGGGGTTGACCCAGTACTTC. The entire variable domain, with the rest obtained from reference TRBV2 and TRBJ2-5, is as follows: EPEVTQTPSHQVTQMGQEVILRCVPISNHLYFYWYRQILGQKVEFLVSFYNNEISEKSEIFDDQFSVERPDGSNFTLKIRSTKLEDSAMYFCASGRASGGLTQYFGPGTRLLVL.